This T cell receptor beta chain derives from a study of T-cell reconstitution after alpha-beta-depleted transplantation in children. Study-wide findings and caveats: Hyperexpanded clones declined; after one year, newly produced T cells mostly supplied diversity. The study traced high day-60 TCRbeta diversity in some patients to surviving recipient T cells and thymic progenitors. Reports say that about two months after transplant, the alpha-beta T cells came out of several hundred graft clones that had expanded.

The CDR3 consists of 15 residues. Germline values: CDR1 SGDLS, CDR2 YYNGEE. Trimming removed 3 bases at V and 10 bases at J, with 17 bases between. There are many counts of this clonotype. What it recognizes is unknown. Preparation of the TCRbeta library involved a method that used unique molecular identifiers. In TCRdb, the PCR reads were re-called with MiXCR into one record per CDR3 protein. The sample lists 70,000 to 95,000 distinct CDR3 sequences, about 16% occurring once. The V call is TRBV9, the J call TRBJ1-6, with D possibly being TRBD1 (6 bases). The receptor comes from a male patient under 10 years old who had a stem cell transplant for acute lymphoblastic leukemia, so the T cells may come from the graft donor. Here the sequenced sample was PBMCs, mostly from graft donor cells, taken 180 days after TCRalphabeta/CD19-depleted stem cell transplant. CDR3 amino acids: CASSALPGAKSPLHF. CDR3 coding DNA: TGTGCCAGCAGCGCCCTCCCGGGGGCTAAATCACCCCTCCACTTT.